This T cell receptor beta chain was retrieved from a study of blood T cell repertoires in COVID-19. About the research overall: T cells, B-cell-depleted T cells, or PBMCs provided the cDNA or gDNA that served as material.

Participants were aged about 18 to 100 years from some 24 US areas. Donors were grouped by their self-reported clinical history. Per the authors' pipeline: How many nucleated cells were present was estimated from reference gene primer amplification. The method was immunoSEQ multiplex PCR; TCRdb's version includes in-frame clones alone and lacks a portion of them. Clonal size and the V and J genes are those of that table, whereas D and trimming came from the DNA. Of around 62,000 clones listed, around nine tenths are singletons. Germline V lookup: CDR1 KGHSH, CDR2 LQKENI. V was clipped by 3 bases and J by 6 bases, with 8 bases between them. The CDR3 contains 13 residues.

This chain connects TRBV18 to TRBJ1-4; D is undetermined. Sequenced sample: PBMCs or T cells enriched from blood (not recorded which). The sequence derives from a woman aged 35 to 49 who had recovered from COVID-19. The CDR3 is CASSPRFDEKLFF. The CDR3 DNA follows: TGTGCCAGCTCACCCCGTTTTGATGAAAAACTGTTTTTT.